This is a list of T cell receptor beta chains from one sample in a study of blood T cell repertoires in COVID-19. Assay used: immunoSEQ multiplex PCR; TCRdb lists only in-frame clones, some missing. The sample holds roughly 73,000 clones, 70% to 90% seen once. Sequenced: peripheral blood. The receptors come from a human donor in a cohort sampled during active COVID-19. The CDR3 runs from the conserved cysteine through the conserved F or W. The D gene is left open where the match is weak. Size tells how often a clone was seen (once, few, many) or the class of an expanded clone, and some rows leave it out.

D gene	V gene	clone size	J gene	CDR3 DNA	CDR3 protein
TRBD1	TRBV5-4	.	TRBJ2-3	TGTGCCAGCAGCTTGGGACAGGGGGAAGCAGATACGCAGTATTTT	CASSLGQGEADTQYF
.	TRBV5-1	once	TRBJ2-3	TGCGCCAGCAGCTCAAACGGAGCGCTCACAGATACGCAGTATTTT	CASSSNGALTDTQYF
.	TRBV28	.	TRBJ2-1	TGTGCCAGCAGCAGTGCGGGGGCGGGAGATGGCAATGAGCAGTTCTTC	CASSSAGAGDGNEQFF
.	TRBV6-2/TRBV6-3	.	TRBJ2-3	TGTGCCAGCAGTTACTCTCCGGACTTCACTCGGGCAGATACGCAGTATTTT	CASSYSPDFTRADTQYF
.	TRBV12-5	once	TRBJ1-1	TGTGCTAGTGGTTTGGTACTCTCTGGGGCGAGCACTGAAGCTTTCTTT	CASGLVLSGASTEAFF
TRBD1	TRBV5-1	.	TRBJ2-7	TGCGCCAGCAGCTTGGGAGGGGGCGAGTACGAGCAGTACTTC	CASSLGGGEYEQYF
.	TRBV18	.	TRBJ2-3	TGTGCCAGCTCACCACCCTTGGGGGGAGGCACAGATACGCAGTATTTT	CASSPPLGGGTDTQYF
TRBD1	TRBV7-2	.	TRBJ2-3	TGTGCCAGCAGCTCCTTCCGGGACAGGACCACAGATACGCAGTATTTT	CASSSFRDRTTDTQYF
TRBD1	TRBV28	.	TRBJ1-1	TGTGCCAGCAGTTTATTGGACAGGGGAACTTTCTTT	CASSLLDRGTFF
.	TRBV5-1	.	TRBJ1-1	TGCGCCAGCAGCCTCGGGAGCCAGAACACTGAAGCTTTCTTT	CASSLGSQNTEAFF
.	TRBV7-2	.	TRBJ1-2	TGTGCCAGCAGCCCTGCCGGGGAGGGTGGCTACACCTTC	CASSPAGEGGYTF
.	TRBV6-1	.	TRBJ1-1	TGTGCCAGCAGTGATCGATGGGGCAACACTGAAGCTTTCTTT	CASSDRWGNTEAFF
TRBD2	TRBV19	.	TRBJ2-4	TGTGCCAGTAGTCTAGCGGGAGCCAAAAACATTCAGTACTTC	CASSLAGAKNIQYF
TRBD2	TRBV18	.	TRBJ2-6	TGTGCCAGCTCACCGCTAGCGGGAAGCTCTGGGGCCAACGTCCTGACTTTC	CASSPLAGSSGANVLTF
TRBD2	TRBV27	.	TRBJ2-1	TGTGCCAGCACCAGCGGGACGTGGTACAATGAGCAGTTCTTC	CASTSGTWYNEQFF
TRBD1	TRBV5-1	once	TRBJ2-6	TGCGCCAGCAGCGTGACAGGGGCTGCTGGGGCCAACGTCCTGACTTTC	CASSVTGAAGANVLTF
.	TRBV5-1	.	TRBJ2-7	TGCGCCAGCAGCTCCAGCACAGGGACCTACGAGCAGTACTTC	CASSSSTGTYEQYF
.	TRBV6-5	once	TRBJ2-1	TGTGCCAGCAGTAAAACAGGGTTAGGGGGCAATGAGCAGTTCTTC	CASSKTGLGGNEQFF
TRBD1	TRBV7-3	.	TRBJ2-2	TGTGCCAGCAGCTTAGGACAGGGGACCGGGGAGCTGTTTTTT	CASSLGQGTGELFF
TRBD2	TRBV29-1	.	TRBJ2-3	TGCAGCGTTGGACTAGCGAGGAATAGCGGTGGTACGCAGTATTTT	CSVGLARNSGGTQYF
.	TRBV6-5	once	TRBJ2-5	TGTGCCAGCAGACTTAGCGCGGGCAGACAAGAGACCCAGTACTTC	CASRLSAGRQETQYF
.	TRBV5-1	.	TRBJ2-3	TGCGCCAGCATGAGAACAGGCACAGATACGCAGTATTTT	CASMRTGTDTQYF
TRBD1	TRBV5-1	.	TRBJ2-5	TGCGCCAGCAGCTTAACAGGGGGAGAGACCCAGTACTTC	CASSLTGGETQYF
TRBD2	TRBV18	.	TRBJ2-7	TGTGCCAGCTCACCACTTGGGACTAGTAATCCCTACGAGCAGTACTTC	CASSPLGTSNPYEQYF
TRBD1	TRBV5-1	.	TRBJ2-5	TGCGCCAGCAGCTTGTTTCAGGGGGTCCAAGAGACCCAGTACTTC	CASSLFQGVQETQYF
.	TRBV10-3	.	TRBJ1-3	TGTGCCATCATTGCCGGGGGGCGAGAGGGAAACACCATATATTTT	CAIIAGGREGNTIYF
.	TRBV19	.	TRBJ2-3	TGTGCCAGTAGTTTCTCGACAGATACGCAGTATTTT	CASSFSTDTQYF
.	TRBV10-3	.	TRBJ2-6	TGTGCCATCAGTGACCCCCTGGCCCTTGGCGGGGCCAACGTCCTGACTTTC	CAISDPLALGGANVLTF
.	TRBV12-5	.	TRBJ2-1	TGTGCTAGTGGTCCCCTACCCGACTACGGGAGCAATGAGCAGTTCTTC	CASGPLPDYGSNEQFF
.	TRBV6-2/TRBV6-3	.	TRBJ1-1	TGTGCCAGCAGTTACTTGGGGCCAGAAGCTTTCTTT	CASSYLGPEAFF
.	TRBV5-1	.	TRBJ1-2	TGCGCCAGCAGCTTGGAGGGGGGGGGTGGCTACACCTTC	CASSLEGGGGYTF
.	TRBV7-9	.	TRBJ2-1	TGTGCCAGCAGCTTATTTCCCCCCAGGGGCTCCTACAATGAGCAGTTCTTC	CASSLFPPRGSYNEQFF
TRBD2	TRBV6-5	once	TRBJ2-5	TGTGCCAGCAGAGCGGGACTAGCGGAAGAGACCCAGTACTTC	CASRAGLAEETQYF
.	TRBV28	.	TRBJ2-2	TGTGCCAGCAGTGTAAAAGGGGGTTGGTTTCGCACCGGGGAGCTGTTTTTT	CASSVKGGWFRTGELFF
.	TRBV19	.	TRBJ1-1	TGTGCCAGTACCACAGGGTTCACTGAAGCTTTCTTT	CASTTGFTEAFF
TRBD1	TRBV29-1	.	TRBJ2-7	TGCAGCGTTGAAGATCAGACAGGGGTCGAGCAGTACTTC	CSVEDQTGVEQYF
.	TRBV19	.	TRBJ2-1	TGTGCCAGTAGCCCCACCCGCTCTAGCTCCTACAATGAGCAGTTCTTC	CASSPTRSSSYNEQFF
.	TRBV6-1	.	TRBJ2-1	TGTGCCAGCAGTGGGGGGGACGAGAAAAGAAGAGGGGAGCAGTTCTTC	CASSGGDEKRRGEQFF
TRBD2	TRBV27	.	TRBJ2-5	TGTGCCAGCAGTTTACTAGCGGGAGATGCTGAGACCCAGTACTTC	CASSLLAGDAETQYF
.	TRBV2	.	TRBJ2-6	TGTGCCAGCAGTGCCAGCCAGGGCGGCGGGGCCAACGTCCTGACTTTC	CASSASQGGGANVLTF
.	TRBV10-2	.	TRBJ2-2	TGCGCCAGCACGCCCGCGGAACTGATCAGGAGGGAAGGGGAGCTGTTTTTT	CASTPAELIRREGELFF
.	TRBV5-1	.	TRBJ1-2	TGCGCCAGCAGCTTGACAGGGTTGGCTGGCTACACCTTC	CASSLTGLAGYTF
.	TRBV27	.	TRBJ2-1	TGTGCCAGCAGTTTAGGGAGGTACAATGAGCAGTTCTTC	CASSLGRYNEQFF
TRBD1	TRBV11-2	once	TRBJ1-2	TGTGCCAGCAGCAATCGACCTGGGACAGGGGTTATAGGTGACTATGGCTACACCTTC	CASSNRPGTGVIGDYGYTF
TRBD2	TRBV19	once	TRBJ2-1	TGTGCCAGTACTATGGGGGGGAGCCCCTACAATGAGCAGTTCTTC	CASTMGGSPYNEQFF
.	TRBV6-6	.	TRBJ1-2	TGTGCCAGCAGTTCCAGGGATACCTATGGCTACACCTTC	CASSSRDTYGYTF
.	TRBV7-9	once	TRBJ1-6	TGTGCCAGCAGCTTAACGACAGGCTTAGATTCACCCCTCCACTTT	CASSLTTGLDSPLHF
.	TRBV5-6	.	TRBJ1-4	TGTGCCAGCAGCCTGAAGACAGCCACAACTAATGAAAAACTGTTTTTT	CASSLKTATTNEKLFF
.	TRBV3-1/TRBV3-2	.	TRBJ1-2	TGTGCCAGCAGCCAAGGGAGGCCCTCGCGGGGCTACACCTTC	CASSQGRPSRGYTF
TRBD2	TRBV6-5	.	TRBJ2-1	TGTGCCAGCAGTTTAAAACTAGCGGGAGCCTACAATGAGCAGTTCTTC	CASSLKLAGAYNEQFF
.	TRBV7-9	.	TRBJ2-5	TGTGCCAGCACCCAAGGAGCGAAAGAGACCCAGTACTTC	CASTQGAKETQYF
TRBD2	TRBV5-1	few	TRBJ2-5	TGCGCCAGCAGCTTTAGCGGGAGAGGGGAGACCCAGTACTTC	CASSFSGRGETQYF
TRBD1	TRBV6-5	once	TRBJ1-2	TGTGCCAGCAGTTACTCGCCGGGACAGGGGATCCACGGCTACACCTTC	CASSYSPGQGIHGYTF
.	TRBV6-5	once	TRBJ1-6	TGTGCCAGCAGTTACTCGCCAACAGGGAACAATTCACCCCTCCACTTT	CASSYSPTGNNSPLHF
.	TRBV5-1	.	TRBJ2-1	TGCGCCAGCAGCTTGGGGCTAGCGTGGTACAATGAGCAGTTCTTC	CASSLGLAWYNEQFF
.	TRBV19	.	TRBJ1-2	TGTGCCAGTAGTATAGATCAGGAGGATGGCTACACCTTC	CASSIDQEDGYTF
.	TRBV6-1	.	TRBJ2-2	TGTGCCAGCAGTGAACTCGGGGGAGGCTACGGGGAGCTGTTTTTT	CASSELGGGYGELFF
TRBD1	TRBV18	.	TRBJ1-5	TGTGCCAGCTCACCAGGCAGGGGGATTGATCAGCCCCAGCATTTT	CASSPGRGIDQPQHF
.	TRBV29-1	.	TRBJ1-1	TGCAGCGTTGAAGGGCAGCCGGCGGGCACTGAAGCTTTCTTT	CSVEGQPAGTEAFF
.	TRBV19	.	TRBJ1-4	TGTGCCAGTAGTATAGAACAGGGTTCGGGCTATAAACTGTTTTTT	CASSIEQGSGYKLFF